The subject of this entry is one T cell receptor (beta chain). The source of the sample is a study of blood T cell repertoires in COVID-19. The wider study: PBMCs, B-cell-depleted T cells, or T cells were the source of the cDNA or gDNA that made up the material.

This CDR3 region has 15 residues. CDR1 and CDR2 (germline): KGHSH, LQKENI. The V gene lost 3 bases and the J gene lost 4 bases, with 15 bases spanning the gap. The method was immunoSEQ multiplex PCR; TCRdb's version includes in-frame clones alone and lacks a portion of them. This sample has fewer than 110,000 clones; 75% to 90% occur once, and the top ten carry about an eighth. The chain is built from TRBV18 and TRBJ2-5, with D possibly matching TRBD1 (6 bases). The specimen was peripheral blood. The receptor was derived from a human donor in a cohort sampled during active or convalescent COVID-19. The CDR3 loop is CASSPVLGARETQYF. CDR3 in DNA: TGTGCCAGCTCACCTGTGTTGGGGGCTCGAGAGACCCAGTACTTC.